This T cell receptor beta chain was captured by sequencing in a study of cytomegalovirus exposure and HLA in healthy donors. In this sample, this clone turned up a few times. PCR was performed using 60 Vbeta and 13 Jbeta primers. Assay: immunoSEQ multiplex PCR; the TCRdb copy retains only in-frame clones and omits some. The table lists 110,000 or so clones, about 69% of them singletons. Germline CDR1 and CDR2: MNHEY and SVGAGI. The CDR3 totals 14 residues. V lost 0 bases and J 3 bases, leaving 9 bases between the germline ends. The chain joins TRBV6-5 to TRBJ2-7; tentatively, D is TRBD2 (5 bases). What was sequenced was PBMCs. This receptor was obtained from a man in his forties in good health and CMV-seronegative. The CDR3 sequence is CASSYSRRDYEQYF. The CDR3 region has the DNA TGTGCCAGCAGTTACTCGAGACGGGACTACGAGCAGTACTTC.